This T cell receptor (beta chain) was identified during a study of blood T cell repertoires in COVID-19. In the study overall: Researchers got acute and convalescent COVID-19 samples from the United States, Italy and Spain. The cDNA or gDNA used as material had been derived from T cells, B-cell-depleted T cells, or PBMCs.

The CDR3 consists of 13 residues. Trimming took 6 bases from V and 9 from J, leaving 15 bases between them. TCRdb keeps only in-frame clones here, not all; method: immunoSEQ multiplex PCR. The data contain 56,000 or so clones, around 80% of them seen just once; the ten biggest clones take up over 2%. The sample comprised peripheral blood. The receptor comes from a man in his forties or fifties with acute or convalescent COVID-19. This chain joins TRBV12-3 or TRBV12-4 and TRBJ1-5, with D tentatively TRBD1 (5 bases). CDR3 sequence reads: CASSLTVPLPQHF. In DNA form, the CDR3 reads TGTGCCAGCAGCTTGACAGTACCGTTGCCCCAGCATTTT.